The sequence of this TCR beta chain was determined in a study of blood T cell repertoires in COVID-19. Per the germline V gene, CDR1 is SNHLY and CDR2 is FYNNEI. With 4 bases removed from V and 3 bases from J, the gap between germline ends came to 19 bases. The CDR3 sequence is 16 residues long. As processed by the authors: Amplification from reference gene primers served as the basis for estimated nucleated cell counts. TCRdb's copy holds only in-frame clones and misses some; the assay was immunoSEQ multiplex PCR. The V and J calls and clone size are taken from that table; D and trimming were inferred from the DNA. The repertoire holds 250,000 or so clones, with about 80% as singletons. The table lists this clone with many counts.

The receptor comes from a young man who had recovered from COVID-19. The rearrangement joins TRBV2 to TRBJ2-7; D is possibly TRBD2 (5 bases). The sample taken for sequencing was peripheral blood. Written as DNA, the CDR3 is TGTGCCAGCAGTGCGGGCCCCTCCCGAGGGTTCTACGAGCAGTACGTC. Amino acids: CASSAGPSRGFYEQYV.